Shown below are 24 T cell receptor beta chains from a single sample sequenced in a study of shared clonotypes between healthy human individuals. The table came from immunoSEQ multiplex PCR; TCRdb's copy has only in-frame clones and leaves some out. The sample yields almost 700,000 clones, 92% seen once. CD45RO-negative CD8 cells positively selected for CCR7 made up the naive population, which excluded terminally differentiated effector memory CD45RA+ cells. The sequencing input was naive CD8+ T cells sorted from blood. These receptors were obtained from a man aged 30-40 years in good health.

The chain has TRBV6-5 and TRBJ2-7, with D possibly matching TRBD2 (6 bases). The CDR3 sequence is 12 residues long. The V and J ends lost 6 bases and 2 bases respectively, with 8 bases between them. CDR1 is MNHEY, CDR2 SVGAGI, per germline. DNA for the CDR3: TGTGCCAGCAGAGGCGGGACCTACGAGCAGTACTTC. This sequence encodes CASRGGTYEQYF.

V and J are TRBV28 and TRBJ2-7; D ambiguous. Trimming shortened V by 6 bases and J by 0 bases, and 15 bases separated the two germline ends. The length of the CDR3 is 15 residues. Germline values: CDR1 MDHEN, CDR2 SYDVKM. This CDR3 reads CASRPRPMSSYEQYF. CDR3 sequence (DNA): TGTGCCAGCAGGCCCCGACCCATGAGCTCCTACGAGCAGTACTTC. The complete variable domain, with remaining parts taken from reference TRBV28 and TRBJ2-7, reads DVKVTQSSRYLVKRTGEKVFLECVQDMDHENMFWYRQDPGLGLRLIYFSYDVKMKEKGDIPEGYSVSREKKERFSLILESASTNQTSMYLCASRPRPMSSYEQYFGPGTRLTVT.

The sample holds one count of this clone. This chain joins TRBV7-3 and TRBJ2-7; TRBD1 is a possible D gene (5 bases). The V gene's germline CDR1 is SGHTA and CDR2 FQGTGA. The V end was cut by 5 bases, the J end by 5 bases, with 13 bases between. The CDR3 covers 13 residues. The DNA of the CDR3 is TGTGCCAGCAGCCCCGACAGCGCGGACGAGCAGTACTTC. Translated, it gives CASSPDSADEQYF.

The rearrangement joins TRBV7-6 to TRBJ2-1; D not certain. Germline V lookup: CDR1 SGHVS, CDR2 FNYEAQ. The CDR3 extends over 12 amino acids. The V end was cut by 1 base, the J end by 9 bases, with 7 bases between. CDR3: CASSLETVEQFF. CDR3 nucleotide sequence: TGTGCCAGCAGCTTAGAAACGGTTGAGCAGTTCTTC. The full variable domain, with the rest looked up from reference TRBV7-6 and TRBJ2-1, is GAGVSQSPRYKVTKRGQDVALRCDPISGHVSLYWYRQALGQGPEFLTYFNYEAQQDKSGLPNDRFSAERPEGSISTLTIQRTEQRDSAMYRCASSLETVEQFFGPGTRLTVL.

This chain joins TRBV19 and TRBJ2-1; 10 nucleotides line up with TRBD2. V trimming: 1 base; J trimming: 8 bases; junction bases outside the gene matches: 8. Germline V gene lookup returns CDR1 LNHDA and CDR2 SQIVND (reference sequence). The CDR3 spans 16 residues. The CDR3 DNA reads TGTGCCAGTAGTATAGCGGCTAGCGGGAGTGTAGATGAGCAGTTCTTC. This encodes CASSIAASGSVDEQFF.

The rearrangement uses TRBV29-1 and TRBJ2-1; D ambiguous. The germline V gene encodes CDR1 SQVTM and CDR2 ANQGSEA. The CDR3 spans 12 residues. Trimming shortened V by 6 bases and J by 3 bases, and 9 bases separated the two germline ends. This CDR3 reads CSVSKSYNEQFF. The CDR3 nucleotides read TGCAGCGTCTCGAAGAGCTACAATGAGCAGTTCTTC.

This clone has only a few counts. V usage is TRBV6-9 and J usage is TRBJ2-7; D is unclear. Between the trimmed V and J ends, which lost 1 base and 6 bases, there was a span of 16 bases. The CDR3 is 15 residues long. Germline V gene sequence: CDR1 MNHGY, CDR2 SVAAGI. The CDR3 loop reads CASSYLGLVSSEQYF. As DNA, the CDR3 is TGTGCCAGCAGTTATTTAGGGTTGGTGTCAAGCGAGCAGTACTTC.

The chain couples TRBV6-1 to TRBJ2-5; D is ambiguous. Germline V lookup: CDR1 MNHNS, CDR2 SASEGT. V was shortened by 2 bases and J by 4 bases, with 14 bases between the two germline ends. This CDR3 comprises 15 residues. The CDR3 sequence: CASSERLQSSETQYF. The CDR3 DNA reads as TGTGCCAGCAGTGAAAGGCTCCAGTCGTCAGAGACCCAGTACTTC.

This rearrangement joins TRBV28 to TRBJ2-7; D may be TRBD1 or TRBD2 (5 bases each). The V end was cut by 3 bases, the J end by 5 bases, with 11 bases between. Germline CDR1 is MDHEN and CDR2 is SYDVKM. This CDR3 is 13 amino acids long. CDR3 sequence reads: CASSFRGVDEQYF. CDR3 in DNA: TGTGCCAGCAGTTTCCGAGGGGTGGACGAGCAGTACTTC.

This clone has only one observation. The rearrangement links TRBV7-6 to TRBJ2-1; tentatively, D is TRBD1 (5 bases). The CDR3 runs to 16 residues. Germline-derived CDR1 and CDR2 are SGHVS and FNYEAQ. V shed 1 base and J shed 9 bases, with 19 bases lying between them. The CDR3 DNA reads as TGTGCCAGCAGCTTAGGTGCGCAGGGCAGAAGTGGTGAGCAGTTCTTC. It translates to CASSLGAQGRSGEQFF.

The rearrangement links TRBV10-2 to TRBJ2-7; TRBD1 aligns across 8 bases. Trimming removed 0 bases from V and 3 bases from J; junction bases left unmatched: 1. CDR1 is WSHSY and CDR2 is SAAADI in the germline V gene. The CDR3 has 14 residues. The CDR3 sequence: CASSESQGGYEQYF. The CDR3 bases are TGCGCCAGCAGTGAGTCACAGGGGGGCTACGAGCAGTACTTC.

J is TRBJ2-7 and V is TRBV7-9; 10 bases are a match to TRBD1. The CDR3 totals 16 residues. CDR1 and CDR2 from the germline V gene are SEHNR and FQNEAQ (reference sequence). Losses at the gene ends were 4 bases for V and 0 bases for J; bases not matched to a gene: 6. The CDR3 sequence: CASSSMGQGISYEQYF. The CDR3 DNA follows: TGTGCCAGCAGCTCAATGGGACAGGGGATCTCCTACGAGCAGTACTTC.

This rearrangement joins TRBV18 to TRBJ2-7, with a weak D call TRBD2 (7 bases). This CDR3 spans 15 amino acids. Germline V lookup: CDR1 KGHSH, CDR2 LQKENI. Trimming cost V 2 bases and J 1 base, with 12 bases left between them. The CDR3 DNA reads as TGTGCCAGCTCACCAGGGAGGGGGACGTCCTACGAGCAGTACTTC. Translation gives CASSPGRGTSYEQYF.

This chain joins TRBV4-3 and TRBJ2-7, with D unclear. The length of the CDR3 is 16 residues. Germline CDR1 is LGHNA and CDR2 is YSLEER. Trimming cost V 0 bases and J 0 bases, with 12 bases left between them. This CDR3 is CASSQDVGSGSYEQYF. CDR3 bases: TGCGCCAGCAGCCAAGATGTAGGGTCAGGCTCCTACGAGCAGTACTTC.

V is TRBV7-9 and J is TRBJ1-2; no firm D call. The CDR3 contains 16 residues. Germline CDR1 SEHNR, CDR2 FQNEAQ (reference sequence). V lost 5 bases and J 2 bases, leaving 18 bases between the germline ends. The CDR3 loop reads CASSRTLMAVNYGYTF. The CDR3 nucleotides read TGTGCCAGCAGCCGGACCCTGATGGCCGTCAACTATGGCTACACCTTC.

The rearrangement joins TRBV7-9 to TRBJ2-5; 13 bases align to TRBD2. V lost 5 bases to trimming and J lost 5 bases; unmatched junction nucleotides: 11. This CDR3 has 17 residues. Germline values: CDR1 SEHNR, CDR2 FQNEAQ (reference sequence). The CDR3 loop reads CASSGTSGRAILETQYF. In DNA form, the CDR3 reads TGTGCCAGCAGCGGCACTAGCGGGAGGGCCATATTGGAGACCCAGTACTTC.

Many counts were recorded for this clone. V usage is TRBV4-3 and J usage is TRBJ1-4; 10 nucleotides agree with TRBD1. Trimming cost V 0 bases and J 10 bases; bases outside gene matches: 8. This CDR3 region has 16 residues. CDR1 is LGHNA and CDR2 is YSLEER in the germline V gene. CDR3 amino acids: CASSQDAGTGEGKLFF. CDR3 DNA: TGCGCCAGCAGCCAAGATGCCGGGACAGGGGAAGGAAAACTGTTTTTT.

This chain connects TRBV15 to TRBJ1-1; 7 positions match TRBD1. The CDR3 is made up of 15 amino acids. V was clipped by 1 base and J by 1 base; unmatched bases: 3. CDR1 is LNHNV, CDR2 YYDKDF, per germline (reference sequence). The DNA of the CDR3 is TGTGCCACCAGCAGAGGGGGACAGTCGAACACTGAAGCTTTCTTT. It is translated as CATSRGGQSNTEAFF. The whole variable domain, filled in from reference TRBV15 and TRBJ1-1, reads DAMVIQNPRYQVTQFGKPVTLSCSQTLNHNVMYWYQQKSSQAPKLLFHYYDKDFNNEADTPDNFQSRRPNTSFCFLDIRSPGLGDTAMYLCATSRGGQSNTEAFFGQGTRLTVV.

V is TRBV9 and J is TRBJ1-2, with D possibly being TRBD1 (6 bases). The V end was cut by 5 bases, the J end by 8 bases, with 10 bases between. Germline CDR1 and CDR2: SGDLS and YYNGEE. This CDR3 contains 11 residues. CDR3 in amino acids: CASRQGKGYTF. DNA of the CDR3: TGTGCCAGCAGACAGGGAAAGGGCTACACCTTC.

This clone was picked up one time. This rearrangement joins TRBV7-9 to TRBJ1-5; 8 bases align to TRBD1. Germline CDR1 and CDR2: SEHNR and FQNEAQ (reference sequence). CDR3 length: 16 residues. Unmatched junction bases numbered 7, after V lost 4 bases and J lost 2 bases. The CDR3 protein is CASSSADRGRNQPQHF. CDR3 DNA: TGTGCCAGCAGCTCCGCAGACAGGGGCCGCAATCAGCCCCAGCATTTT.

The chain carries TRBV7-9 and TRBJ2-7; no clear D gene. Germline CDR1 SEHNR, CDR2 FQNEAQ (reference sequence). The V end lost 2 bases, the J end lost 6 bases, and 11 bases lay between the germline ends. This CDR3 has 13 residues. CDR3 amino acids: CASSLTRSGEQYF. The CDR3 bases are TGTGCCAGCAGCTTAACACGTTCGGGCGAGCAGTACTTC.

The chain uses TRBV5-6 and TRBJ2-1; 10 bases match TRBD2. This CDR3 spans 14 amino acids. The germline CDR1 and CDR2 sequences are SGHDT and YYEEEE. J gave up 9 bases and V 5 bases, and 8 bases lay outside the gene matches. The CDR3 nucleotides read TGTGCCAGCAGGGGCAGCGGGAGGGCTGGTGAGCAGTTCTTC. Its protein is CASRGSGRAGEQFF.

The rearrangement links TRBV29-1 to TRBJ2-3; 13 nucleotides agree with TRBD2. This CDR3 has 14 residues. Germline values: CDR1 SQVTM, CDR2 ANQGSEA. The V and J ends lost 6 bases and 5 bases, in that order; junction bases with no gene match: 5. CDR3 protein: CSVGLAGDEDTQYF. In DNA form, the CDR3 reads TGCAGCGTAGGACTAGCGGGAGATGAAGATACGCAGTATTTT.

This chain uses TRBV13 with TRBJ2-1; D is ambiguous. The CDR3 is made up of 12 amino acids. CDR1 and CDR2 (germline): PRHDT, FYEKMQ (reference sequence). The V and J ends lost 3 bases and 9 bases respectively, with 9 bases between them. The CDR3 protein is CASSFLTPEQFF. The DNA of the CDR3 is TGTGCCAGCAGCTTTCTGACCCCTGAGCAGTTCTTC.